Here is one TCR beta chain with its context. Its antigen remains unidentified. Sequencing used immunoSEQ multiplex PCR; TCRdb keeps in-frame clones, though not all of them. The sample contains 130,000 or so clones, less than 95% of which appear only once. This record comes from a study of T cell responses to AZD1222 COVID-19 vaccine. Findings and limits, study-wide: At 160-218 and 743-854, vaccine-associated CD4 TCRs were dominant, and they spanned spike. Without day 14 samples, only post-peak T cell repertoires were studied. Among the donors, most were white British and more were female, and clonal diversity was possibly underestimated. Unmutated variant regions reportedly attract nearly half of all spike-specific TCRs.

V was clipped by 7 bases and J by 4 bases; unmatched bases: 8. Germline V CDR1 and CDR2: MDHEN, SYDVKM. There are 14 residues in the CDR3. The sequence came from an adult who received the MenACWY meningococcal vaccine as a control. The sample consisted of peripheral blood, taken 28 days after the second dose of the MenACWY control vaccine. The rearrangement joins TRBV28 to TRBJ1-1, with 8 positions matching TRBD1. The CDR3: CASNSQGESTEAFF. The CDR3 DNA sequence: TGTGCCAGCAATTCACAGGGGGAGAGCACTGAAGCTTTCTTT.